This is a list of T cell receptor beta chains from one sample in a study of blood T cell repertoires in COVID-19. Generated by immunoSEQ multiplex PCR, the TCRdb table keeps only in-frame clones and is missing some. The table has around 300,000 clones, roughly nine tenths seen once. The sample was PBMCs or T cells enriched from blood (not recorded which). These receptors came from a woman aged 18-30 years who had recovered from COVID-19. Both conserved end residues are part of each CDR3. The D gene is left open where the match is weak. Expanded clones get a size class; other rows say once, few or many, or leave the size out.

NA	TRBV7-8	TRBJ1-1	NA	CASSLTRVSYTEAFF	TGTGCCAGCAGCTTGACCAGGGTTTCGTACACTGAAGCTTTCTTT
TRBD2	TRBV9	TRBJ2-1	few	CASSVARGGLEQFF	TGTGCCAGCAGCGTAGCTCGGGGGGGCCTTGAGCAGTTCTTC
NA	TRBV5-1	TRBJ1-3	NA	CASSLRLPGGSGNTIYF	TGCGCCAGCAGCTTGCGTCTCCCCGGGGGCTCTGGAAACACCATATATTTT
NA	TRBV20-1	TRBJ2-7	NA	CSVTDRGGSYEQYF	TGCAGTGTTACTGACCGAGGGGGATCCTACGAGCAGTACTTC
NA	TRBV5-1	TRBJ2-2	NA	CASSYRQVGLAGELFF	TGCGCCAGCAGCTACCGACAGGTTGGATTGGCCGGGGAGCTGTTTTTT
TRBD1	TRBV4-1	TRBJ1-5	NA	CASSPGQYSNQPQHF	TGCGCCAGCAGCCCGGGACAGTATAGCAATCAGCCCCAGCATTTT
NA	TRBV7-9	TRBJ1-4	NA	CASSVTGFTNEKLFF	TGTGCCAGCAGCGTAACGGGTTTTACTAATGAAAAACTGTTTTTT
NA	TRBV18	TRBJ1-3	NA	CASSPSGAGNTIYF	TGTGCCAGCTCACCGTCCGGGGCTGGAAACACCATATATTTT
TRBD1	TRBV29-1	TRBJ1-2	few	CSVEGTGGKNGYTF	TGCAGCGTTGAGGGAACAGGGGGTAAGAATGGCTACACCTTC
NA	TRBV5-4	TRBJ2-7	NA	CASIPGPGNYEQYF	TGTGCCAGCATCCCTGGGCCAGGGAACTACGAGCAGTACTTC
TRBD1	TRBV14	TRBJ1-1	once	CASSPRDSWLNTEAFF	TGTGCCAGCAGCCCGCGGGACAGCTGGTTGAACACTGAAGCTTTCTTT
NA	TRBV12-3/TRBV12-4	TRBJ2-3	NA	CASSLKHTQYF	TGTGCCAGCAGTTTAAAGCATACGCAGTATTTT
TRBD1	TRBV6-1	TRBJ1-2	NA	CASSEQGDTSNYGYTF	TGTGCCAGCAGTGAACAGGGGGACACGTCAAACTATGGCTACACCTTC
NA	TRBV7-6	TRBJ1-2	NA	CASSPDPGDRLDGYTF	TGTGCCAGCAGCCCCGACCCAGGGGATAGGCTGGATGGCTACACCTTC
NA	TRBV28	TRBJ1-2	NA	CASTPGQGPYGYTF	TGTGCCAGCACCCCGGGTCAGGGCCCCTATGGCTACACCTTC
NA	TRBV9	TRBJ1-6	NA	CASSRSSDSPLHF	TGTGCCAGCAGTCGTAGTTCCGATTCACCCCTCCACTTT
TRBD1	TRBV14	TRBJ1-1	NA	CASSQIPGGMDTEAFF	TGTGCCAGCAGCCAAATACCAGGGGGGATGGACACTGAAGCTTTCTTT
TRBD1	TRBV6-6	TRBJ1-4	once	CASTPSRGRTNEKLFF	TGTGCCAGCACCCCCTCCAGGGGGAGGACTAATGAAAAACTGTTTTTT
NA	TRBV6-5	TRBJ1-2	NA	CATRSRDGYTF	TGTGCCACCCGGTCCAGGGATGGCTACACCTTC
TRBD2	TRBV7-9	TRBJ2-2	NA	CASSTTSGDTGELFF	TGTGCCAGCAGCACCACTAGCGGAGACACCGGGGAGCTGTTTTTT
TRBD1	TRBV5-1	TRBJ2-7	NA	CASSWSKGQVSSYEQYF	TGCGCCAGCAGCTGGAGCAAGGGACAGGTCAGCTCCTACGAGCAGTACTTC
NA	TRBV29-1	TRBJ1-4	NA	CSVEPGDSANEKLFF	TGCAGCGTTGAGCCGGGAGATAGTGCTAATGAAAAACTGTTTTTT
NA	TRBV19	TRBJ1-4	once	CASTRGSEKLFF	TGTGCCAGTACTAGGGGAAGTGAAAAACTGTTTTTT
TRBD1	TRBV27	TRBJ1-1	once	CASSIGQGLGGTEAFF	TGTGCCAGCAGTATCGGACAGGGATTGGGTGGGACTGAAGCTTTCTTT
NA	TRBV24-1	TRBJ1-1	NA	CATSNQGTEAFF	TGTGCCACCAGTAATCAGGGAACTGAAGCTTTCTTT
TRBD1	TRBV18	TRBJ1-6	NA	CASSPKHHLQGARDSPLHF	TGTGCCAGCTCACCCAAGCACCACCTACAGGGGGCGCGGGATTCACCCCTCCACTTT
NA	TRBV4-2	TRBJ1-2	once	CASSQGSSRGSSNYGYTF	TGTGCCAGCAGCCAAGGTAGTAGCAGGGGATCTTCTAACTATGGCTACACCTTC
NA	TRBV10-1	TRBJ1-1	NA	CASRGQDTEAFF	TGCGCCAGCAGGGGGCAGGACACTGAAGCTTTCTTT
NA	TRBV4-1	TRBJ1-5	NA	CASTPLEGRGNQPQHF	TGCGCCAGCACCCCACTTGAGGGCAGGGGAAATCAGCCCCAGCATTTT
TRBD1	TRBV7-9	TRBJ2-1	NA	CASSLVKGQPANEQFF	TGTGCCAGCAGCTTAGTAAAGGGACAGCCTGCCAATGAGCAGTTCTTC
NA	TRBV19	TRBJ2-2	NA	CASSIPGLLSELFF	TGTGCCAGTAGTATACCGGGACTTCTTTCGGAGCTGTTTTTT
TRBD1	TRBV19	TRBJ1-2	NA	CASSTGGRGYTF	TGTGCCAGTAGTACAGGGGGTCGCGGCTACACCTTC
NA	TRBV2	TRBJ1-5	NA	CASSDSNQPQHF	TGTGCCAGCAGTGACAGTAATCAGCCCCAGCATTTT
TRBD2	TRBV29-1	TRBJ2-7	NA	CSVDRLGGYEQYF	TGCAGCGTTGATCGCCTCGGGGGGTACGAGCAGTACTTC
TRBD1	TRBV7-8	TRBJ2-5	NA	CASSYDRAQETQYF	TGTGCCAGCAGTTACGACAGGGCCCAAGAGACCCAGTACTTC
NA	TRBV27	TRBJ2-1	NA	CASSLAGPTYNEQFF	TGTGCCAGCAGTTTAGCAGGTCCCACCTACAATGAGCAGTTCTTC